The 28 T cell receptor beta chains presented below share a single source sample, sequenced in a study of T cells in Graves' hyperthyroidism and ophthalmopathy. Amplified TCR beta CDR3 regions came from RNA transcripts. With the HTBI primer set, the TCR CDR3 went through a first round of RT-PCR. Each CDR3 protein gets one entry after TCRdb re-called the multiplex PCR reads with MiXCR. In the table there are about 760,000 distinct CDR3 sequences, approximately 36% of which are singletons. The sequenced sample consisted of blood. These receptors originate from a woman between 40 and 55 years old with Graves' hyperthyroidism.

This clonotype was recorded at least ten times. The chain is built from TRBV6-6 and TRBJ2-7; the match to TRBD1 covers 9 bases. This CDR3 is 14 amino acids long. Trimming at V came to 5 bases and at J to 7 bases, leaving 9 bases not matched to a gene. Germline CDR1 MNHNY, CDR2 SVGAGI (reference sequence). The CDR3 DNA reads TGTGCCAGCAGTCCCGAGGGACAGGGTGGTGAGCAGTACTTC. Residues: CASSPEGQGGEQYF.

As for this clonotype: A single base separates this from a much larger clone, so it may be a read error. The J gene is TRBJ2-7, the V gene TRBV7-2, with 11 bases matching TRBD2. This CDR3 spans 15 amino acids. Germline-derived CDR1 and CDR2 are SGHTA and FQGNSA. V dropped 8 bases and J dropped 4; count of bases not matched to a gene: 10. In nucleotides, the CDR3 is TGTGCCAGCGGCCTACAACTAGCGGGGGAATACGAGCAGTACTTC. It is translated as CASGLQLAGEYEQYF. Filled out from reference TRBV7-2 and TRBJ2-7, the complete variable domain reads GAGVSQSPSNKVTEKGKDVELRCDPISGHTALYWYRQSLGQGLEFLIYFQGNSAPDKSGLPSDRFSAERTGGSVSTLTIQRTQQEDSAVYLCASGLQLAGEYEQYFGPGTRLTVT.

This clonotype was observed at least ten times. The rearrangement joins TRBV7-2 to TRBJ1-2; unclear D gene. The CDR3 is 15 amino acids. Between the trimmed V and J ends, which lost 5 bases and 4 bases, there was a span of 17 bases. CDR1 is SGHTA, CDR2 FQGNSA, per germline. The chain's CDR3 is CASSPSLAELYGYTF. CDR3 DNA: TGTGCCAGCAGCCCCAGCCTGGCAGAACTCTATGGCTACACCTTC.

This clonotype was observed at least ten times. V usage is TRBV24-1 and J usage is TRBJ2-5; 13 positions agree with TRBD2. This CDR3 has 17 amino acids. The trim removed 1 base at V and 6 bases at J, leaving 7 bases unmatched. Germline V gene sequence: CDR1 KGHDR, CDR2 SFDVKD. The CDR3 region is CATSDFRLAGGTKTQYF. As DNA, the CDR3 is TGTGCCACCAGTGATTTCAGACTAGCGGGAGGTACGAAGACCCAGTACTTC.

This clonotype was observed a handful of times. V is TRBV7-9 and J is TRBJ1-2; D is undetermined. V was clipped by 2 bases and J by 0 bases, with 7 bases between them. Germline V gene lookup returns CDR1 SEHNR and CDR2 FQNEAQ (reference sequence). This CDR3 is built from 14 residues. Here the CDR3 reads CASSLLSSNYGYTF. Written as DNA, the CDR3 is TGTGCCAGCAGCTTACTCAGTTCTAACTATGGCTACACCTTC.

The table lists this clonotype with a few counts. The V and J genes are TRBV29-1 and TRBJ1-2; 8 bases align to TRBD1. This CDR3 contains 16 residues. Germline V lookup: CDR1 SQVTM, CDR2 ANQGSEA. The ends lost 0 bases at V and 4 bases at J; junction bases unmatched: 10. The CDR3 loop is CSVEDPGQGLAYGYTF. CDR3 bases: TGCAGCGTTGAAGATCCAGGACAGGGACTGGCCTATGGCTACACCTTC.

In its sample, this clonotype was seen many times. The chain links TRBV5-5 to TRBJ2-5; 8 nucleotides align to TRBD1. CDR1 is SGHKS and CDR2 is YYEKEE in the germline V gene (reference sequence). CDR3 length: 16 amino acids. Trimming at V came to 4 bases and at J to 1 base, leaving 9 bases not matched to a gene. CDR3 sequence (DNA): TGTGCCAGCAGCCCCCACGACGGGACAGGCCAAGAGACCCAGTACTTC. Translating it yields CASSPHDGTGQETQYF.

This clonotype has only one observation. The rearrangement joins TRBV29-1 to TRBJ1-1; possibly TRBD1 for D (5 bases). CDR1 is SQVTM, CDR2 ANQGSEA, per germline. The germline V and J ends were trimmed by 3 bases and 3 bases, with 14 bases remaining between them. The CDR3 runs to 14 residues. The CDR3 sequence is CSVDDGGPDTEAFF. The CDR3, as DNA: TGCAGCGTTGACGACGGGGGACCGGACACTGAAGCTTTCTTT.

V usage is TRBV19 and J usage is TRBJ1-1; 10 nucleotides line up with TRBD1. The germline CDR1 and CDR2 sequences are LNHDA and SQIVND (reference sequence). The V segment lost 7 bases and the J segment 4 bases; nucleotides outside the gene matches: 18. The CDR3 loop spans 18 amino acids. In DNA, the CDR3 is TGTGCCAGTACCTTCATGGGACAGGGGAGGCGTTCGGGCACTGAAGCTTTCTTT. As protein: CASTFMGQGRRSGTEAFF.

This clonotype was seen a few times. The genes are TRBV7-9 and TRBJ1-4, with unresolved D. The CDR3 covers 16 residues. The germline V and J ends were trimmed by 1 base and 5 bases, with 14 bases remaining between them. CDR1 SEHNR and CDR2 FQNEAQ come from the germline V gene (reference sequence). CDR3 sequence (DNA): TGTGCCAGCAGCTTAGATCGTGGTGCAGCAAATGAAAAACTGTTTTTT. This sequence encodes CASSLDRGAANEKLFF.

This clonotype was recorded many times. The V call is TRBV10-3, the J call TRBJ1-3; D is unresolved. The germline gives CDR1 ENHRY, CDR2 SYGVKD. The CDR3 is 12 amino acids. V dropped 2 bases and J dropped 7 bases, with 6 bases sitting between them. The CDR3 nucleotides are TGTGCCATCAGTGAGGAGCGGAACACCATATATTTT. This encodes CAISEERNTIYF.

The chain joins TRBV7-2 to TRBJ2-3; D uncertain. Germline values: CDR1 SGHTA, CDR2 FQGNSA. Trimming removed 5 bases from V and 3 bases from J, with 12 bases in between. The CDR3 loop spans 14 amino acids. The CDR3 here is CASSLRPITDTQYF. Here the CDR3 DNA reads TGTGCCAGCAGCCTTCGACCGATTACAGATACGCAGTATTTT.

This clonotype was counted ten times or more. V is TRBV19 and J is TRBJ1-3; unclear D gene. V was pared by 3 bases and J by 0 bases, with 9 bases between. CDR3 length: 15 residues. Germline assignment: CDR1 LNHDA and CDR2 SQIVND (reference sequence). The CDR3 DNA follows: TGTGCCAGTAGTATTGAACCGGTCTCTGGAAACACCATATATTTT. Translation gives CASSIEPVSGNTIYF. The full variable domain, rest sourced from reference TRBV19 and TRBJ1-3, is DGGITQSPKYLFRKEGQNVTLSCEQNLNHDAMYWYRQDPGQGLRLIYYSQIVNDFQKGDIAEGYSVSREKKESFPLTVTSAQKNPTAFYLCASSIEPVSGNTIYFGEGSWLTVV.

This clonotype showed up many times. The V and J genes are TRBV7-9 and TRBJ1-2; the D gene is possibly TRBD1 (6 bases). The CDR3 covers 13 residues. V was clipped by 1 base and J by 6 bases, with 9 bases between them. Germline CDR1 reads SEHNR; CDR2 reads FQNEAQ (reference sequence). CDR3 nucleotides: TGTGCCAGCAGCTTAGGGGCAGGGGATGGCTACACCTTC. This encodes CASSLGAGDGYTF. Combining the CDR3 with reference TRBV7-9 and TRBJ1-2 gives the whole variable domain DTGVSQNPRHKITKRGQNVTFRCDPISEHNRLYWYRQTLGQGPEFLTYFQNEAQLEKSRLLSDRFSAERPKGSFSTLEIQRTEQGDSAMYLCASSLGAGDGYTFGSGTRLTVV.

The chain is built from TRBV20-1 and TRBJ2-7; the match to TRBD1 covers 10 bases. Germline trimming cut 1 base from V and 6 bases from J; bases unmatched to any gene: 6. Germline assignment: CDR1 DFQATT and CDR2 SNEGSKA (reference sequence). This CDR3 is built from 14 residues. This CDR3 reads CSARGDRGLSEQYF. The CDR3 region has the DNA TGCAGTGCTAGAGGAGACAGGGGGCTGAGCGAGCAGTACTTC.

This clonotype was picked up a small number of times. The chain couples TRBV10-3 to TRBJ2-3, with TRBD1 matching over 7 bases. The CDR3 sequence is 16 residues long. J gave up 9 bases and V 3 bases, and 15 bases lay outside the gene matches. Germline CDR1 reads ENHRY; CDR2 reads SYGVKD. The CDR3 region has the DNA TGTGCCATCAGTGACAGACAGGGACCATTGGGTGGGACGCAGTATTTT. It codes for CAISDRQGPLGGTQYF.

The table lists this clonotype with a few counts. The rearrangement joins TRBV7-9 to TRBJ1-2; 9 positions match TRBD1. Germline trimming cut 5 bases from V and 10 bases from J; bases unmatched to any gene: 8. The CDR3 is made up of 13 amino acids. Germline CDR1 and CDR2: SEHNR and FQNEAQ (reference sequence). CDR3 DNA: TGTGCCAGCAGCCACCGGGACAGGGACCCCTACACCTTC. It translates to CASSHRDRDPYTF.

This clonotype was observed many times. The chain links TRBV19 to TRBJ1-6, with 9 bases aligning to TRBD1. The CDR3 has 16 residues. Losses at the gene ends were 7 bases for V and 9 bases for J; bases not matched to a gene: 13. Germline CDR1 LNHDA, CDR2 SQIVND (reference sequence). The CDR3 here is CASTEPGQGLGSPLHF. CDR3 sequence (DNA): TGTGCCAGTACCGAACCCGGACAGGGGTTAGGTTCACCCCTCCACTTT.

This clonotype has only a few counts. This sequence joins TRBV6-5 and TRBJ2-7; 12 nucleotides line up with TRBD2. Losses at the gene ends were 6 bases for V and 5 bases for J; bases not matched to a gene: 14. CDR1 is MNHEY and CDR2 is SVGAGI in the germline V gene. The CDR3 has 17 amino acids. As DNA, the CDR3 is TGTGCCAGCAGCCTCTCCGGGACAGGACTAGCGGGAAACGAGCAGTACTTC. It encodes CASSLSGTGLAGNEQYF.

This clonotype appeared a few times. This rearrangement joins TRBV5-1 to TRBJ1-6; the D is unclear. The CDR3 spans 15 residues. Germline loops: CDR1 SGHRS, CDR2 YFSETQ. Trimming removed 0 bases from V and 6 bases from J, with 10 bases in between. The CDR3 reads CASSLVGRSNSPLHF. Here the CDR3 DNA reads TGCGCCAGCAGCTTGGTCGGGAGAAGTAATTCACCCCTCCACTTT.

This clonotype was seen only a few times. One end of the junction does not line up with germline, which may come from a read error. The V call is TRBV10-3, the J call TRBJ2-6; D call uncertain. In germline, CDR1 is ENHRY, CDR2 SYGVKD. This CDR3 has 19 amino acids. The CDR3 bases are TGTGCCAGCAGTTATGATCCGGAAGGCCTCACGTCTGGGGCCAACGTCCTGACTTTC. Translated: CASSYDPEGLTSGANVLTF.

This clonotype has just a few counts. V and J are TRBV19 and TRBJ1-2, with D unclear. Deletions cut 3 bases from V and 1 base from J, with 18 bases between. CDR3 size: 17 residues. Looked up from germline, CDR1 is LNHDA and CDR2 is SQIVND (reference sequence). CDR3 nucleotides: TGTGCCAGTAGTATTTCTATTGGGGTAGAACTTAACTATGGCTACACCTTC. Amino acid sequence: CASSISIGVELNYGYTF.

This clonotype appeared a few times. The gene calls are TRBV7-2 and TRBJ1-3; TRBD1 aligns across 9 bases. The CDR3 length is 15 residues. Germline trimming cut 4 bases from V and 9 bases from J; bases unmatched to any gene: 10. Germline CDR1 reads SGHTA; CDR2 reads FQGNSA. The CDR3 nucleotides are TGTGCCAGCAGCTCTCCGGGACAGGGTACAGGCACCATATATTTT. Translated: CASSSPGQGTGTIYF.

This rearrangement joins TRBV25-1 to TRBJ1-1; 7 bases map to TRBD1. This CDR3 is built from 13 residues. Germline-derived CDR1 and CDR2 are MGHDK and SYGVNS. The trim removed 6 bases at V and 8 bases at J, leaving 9 bases unmatched. CDR3 in amino acids: CASRPQGGREAFF. DNA for the CDR3: TGTGCCAGCAGACCTCAGGGGGGCAGGGAAGCTTTCTTT.

The chain is built from TRBV10-1 and TRBJ2-7; tentatively, D is TRBD1 (5 bases). This CDR3 contains 15 residues. The ends were cut back, 4 bases at V and 4 bases at J, with 17 bases in the middle. From germline, CDR1 is WNHNN and CDR2 SYGVQD (reference sequence). The CDR3 sequence: CASSASSAQGYEQYF. The CDR3 nucleotides read TGCGCCAGCAGTGCCAGCAGTGCCCAGGGTTACGAGCAGTACTTC.

V gene TRBV12-3 or TRBV12-4 combines with J gene TRBJ2-5, with 8 bases matching TRBD1. The ends lost 5 bases at V and 5 bases at J; junction bases unmatched: 13. The CDR3 runs 16 residues. The CDR3 loop is CASSGQGLETTETQYF. CDR3 DNA sequence: TGTGCCAGCAGTGGACAGGGATTAGAAACTACGGAGACCCAGTACTTC.

The chain is built from TRBV10-3 and TRBJ1-5; D unclear. The germline CDR1 and CDR2 sequences are ENHRY and SYGVKD. V dropped 0 bases and J dropped 7 bases, with 22 bases sitting between them. The CDR3 extends over 18 amino acids. In DNA, the CDR3 is TGTGCCATCAGTGAGTCGCCCCTTCTCCTGGGGAGTCAACAGCCCCAGCATTTT. Translation: CAISESPLLLGSQQPQHF.

There are many counts of this clonotype. The chain recombines TRBV10-3 with TRBJ1-3; D might be TRBD1 (6 bases). CDR1 is ENHRY, CDR2 SYGVKD, per germline. The germline V and J ends were trimmed by 2 bases and 9 bases, with 8 bases remaining between them. The CDR3 runs 12 residues. CDR3 coding DNA: TGTGCCATCAGTGAGGGGACAAGCACCATATATTTT. Its translation is CAISEGTSTIYF.